This T cell receptor beta chain was recovered during a study of blood T cell repertoires in COVID-19. At the level of the study: Both acute and convalescent COVID-19 samples were obtained from the United States, Italy and Spain.

This clone appeared a few times. Clones were sequenced by immunoSEQ multiplex PCR, and TCRdb holds only the in-frame ones, with some missing. Among about 30,000 clones listed, 80% were seen once. This receptor was identified in a man older than 75 with acute or convalescent COVID-19. The sequenced sample consisted of peripheral blood.

CDR3 nucleotides: TGTGCCAGCAGCTCAAAGGGCGGGAGCGCTTTCTACGAGCAGTACTTC. Its protein is CASSSKGGSAFYEQYF. The rearrangement links TRBV7-3 to TRBJ2-7; TRBD2 matches at 7 bases. This CDR3 has 16 residues. Germline lookup yields CDR1 SGHTA and CDR2 FQGTGA. Germline trimming cut 4 bases from V and 3 bases from J; bases unmatched to any gene: 12.